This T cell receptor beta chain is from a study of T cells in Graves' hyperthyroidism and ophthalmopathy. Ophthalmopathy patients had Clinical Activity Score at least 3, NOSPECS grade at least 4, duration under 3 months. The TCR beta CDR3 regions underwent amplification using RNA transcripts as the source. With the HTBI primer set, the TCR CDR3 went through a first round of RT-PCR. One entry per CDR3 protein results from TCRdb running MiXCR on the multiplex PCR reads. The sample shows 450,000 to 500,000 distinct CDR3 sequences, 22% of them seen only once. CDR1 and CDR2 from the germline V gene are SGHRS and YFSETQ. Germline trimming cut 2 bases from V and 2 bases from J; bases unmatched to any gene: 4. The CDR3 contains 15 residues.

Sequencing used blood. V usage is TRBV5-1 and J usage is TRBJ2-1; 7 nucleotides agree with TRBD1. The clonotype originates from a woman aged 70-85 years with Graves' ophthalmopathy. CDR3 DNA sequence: TGCGCCAGCAGCTTTCGGGACAGTGCCTACAATGAGCAGTTCTTC. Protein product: CASSFRDSAYNEQFF.